This is a list of T cell receptor beta chains from one sample in a study of blood T cell repertoires in COVID-19. The method was immunoSEQ multiplex PCR; TCRdb's version includes in-frame clones alone and lacks a portion of them. The top ten hold 0.62% of the sample, which has 150,000 to 200,000 clones, 90% seen once. The sample taken for sequencing was peripheral blood. These receptors originate from a man in his fifties or sixties with acute or convalescent COVID-19. CDR3s include the opening cysteine and the closing phenylalanine or tryptophan. The order of the fields is J gene, D gene, CDR3 length, V gene, clone size, CDR3 DNA, CDR3 protein. A D gene is named only where the DNA matches it firmly. Clone size appears in some rows only: once, few, many, or a class for an expanded clone.

TRBJ2-7,TRBD1,15,TRBV24-1,-,TGTGCCACCAGTGAAGGACAGGGGGCCCCCTACGAGCAGTACTTC,CATSEGQGAPYEQYF
TRBJ1-6,-,16,TRBV28,once,TGTGCCAGCAGTTTAGTAGGGAGCTCCTATAATTCACCCCTCCACTTT,CASSLVGSSYNSPLHF
TRBJ2-1,TRBD1,17,TRBV9,-,TGTGCCAGCAGCGTAGTCGTAGGGACAGGGTCCCACAATGAGCAGTTCTTC,CASSVVVGTGSHNEQFF
TRBJ2-1,-,17,TRBV21-1,-,TGTGCCAGCAGCTCCTGGACAGGGGACCTCTCATACAATGAGCAGTTCTTC,CASSSWTGDLSYNEQFF
TRBJ1-4,TRBD1,16,TRBV28,-,TGTGCCAGCAGTTTATCCGGGACAGGGATGAAGGAAAAACTGTTTTTT,CASSLSGTGMKEKLFF
TRBJ2-1,TRBD2,17,TRBV6-1,-,TGTGCCAGCAGTGAAAAGCGGGGGGGTAGCTCCTACAATGAGCAGTTCTTC,CASSEKRGGSSYNEQFF
TRBJ2-5,TRBD1,14,TRBV5-4,-,TGTGCCAGCAGCTCCGAGGACAGGGAAGAGACCCAGTACTTC,CASSSEDREETQYF
TRBJ1-2,-,13,TRBV6-1,-,TGTGCCAGCAGATCAGGGTACAGCTATGGCTACACCTTC,CASRSGYSYGYTF
TRBJ1-4,-,15,TRBV7-9,-,TGTGCCAGCAGCTTAAGGGGCGGGGGGCCTGAAAAACTGTTTTTT,CASSLRGGGPEKLFF
TRBJ1-2,-,17,TRBV6-2/TRBV6-3,-,TGTGCCAGCAGTTACAGCCAGGTCTTTACGAAGACCCATGGCTACACCTTC,CASSYSQVFTKTHGYTF
TRBJ2-5,-,13,TRBV6-2/TRBV6-3,-,TGTGCCAGCAGTAGGACAGGAGGGAAGACCCAGTACTTC,CASSRTGGKTQYF
TRBJ2-1,TRBD2,14,TRBV7-8,-,TGTGCCAGCAGCTTGACTAGCGGCAACAATGAGCAGTTCTTC,CASSLTSGNNEQFF
TRBJ2-3,-,13,TRBV24-1,-,TGTGCCACCAGTGAACCGGGCACAGATACGCAGTATTTT,CATSEPGTDTQYF
TRBJ2-7,-,13,TRBV11-2,-,TGTGCCAGCAGCTTAGGCGGAGGGAGTGAGCAGTACTTC,CASSLGGGSEQYF
TRBJ1-1,TRBD1,13,TRBV9,-,TGTGCCAGCAGCGTATGGGGACAGGGTGAAGCTTTCTTT,CASSVWGQGEAFF
TRBJ2-1,-,17,TRBV5-1,once,TGCGCCAGCAGCTTGATTATAAGTGGGAGCTCCTACAATGAGCAGTTCTTC,CASSLIISGSSYNEQFF
TRBJ2-5,TRBD1,13,TRBV30,-,TGTGCCAGCTTGGACAGGGGGCCAGAGACCCAGTACTTC,CASLDRGPETQYF